The 9 T cell receptor beta chains reported below all come from one sample, sequenced in a study of Ad26.COV2.S vaccination and SARS-CoV-2 variants. Measured with immunoSEQ multiplex PCR; TCRdb has only the in-frame clones, and not every one. The sample carries about 350,000 clones, roughly nine tenths recorded once. Documented treatment: some 20 received Ad26.COV2.S at low or high dose, single or two shots; about 5 received placebo; per-sample allocation not given. Day 63 following the first vaccine or placebo injection was when the samples were taken. The specimen comprised peripheral blood, sampled in a trial of Ad26.COV2.S vaccine versus placebo. Every receptor here comes from a person aged 18 to 65 who received the Ad26.COV2.S COVID-19 vaccine or a placebo.

The chain recombines TRBV4-1 with TRBJ1-1, with unresolved D. Germline CDR1 and CDR2: MGHRA and YSYEKL. V was pared by 11 bases and J by 5 bases, with 12 bases between. The CDR3 contains 11 residues. In DNA form, the CDR3 reads TGCGCCGCTAAAGGAGATACTGAAGCTTTCTTT. Translation gives CAAKGDTEAFF.

This chain uses TRBV4-3 with TRBJ2-1; TRBD2 might be the D (5 bases). V was clipped by 0 bases and J by 4 bases, with 19 bases between them. This CDR3 is built from 18 residues. Looked up from germline, CDR1 is LGHNA and CDR2 is YSLEER. The CDR3 here is CASSQETYPSGFYNEQFF. Here the CDR3 DNA reads TGCGCCAGCAGCCAAGAGACCTACCCCAGCGGCTTTTACAATGAGCAGTTCTTC.

V is TRBV9 and J is TRBJ2-1; 8 positions match TRBD2. Germline lookup yields CDR1 SGDLS and CDR2 YYNGEE. This CDR3 region has 15 residues. V was clipped by 0 bases and J by 3 bases; unmatched bases: 2. The CDR3 spells CASSVGTSGYNEQFF. The CDR3 DNA reads TGTGCCAGCAGCGTAGGAACTAGCGGCTACAATGAGCAGTTCTTC.

The chain carries TRBV7-9 and TRBJ1-1; D gene uncertain. Germline V gene lookup returns CDR1 SEHNR and CDR2 FQNEAQ (reference sequence). V gave up 0 bases and J gave up 4 bases, with 12 bases separating them. The CDR3 is 15 residues long. CDR3 DNA: TGTGCCAGCAGCTTAGCACTAGAAGGGAGCACTGAAGCTTTCTTT. Translated: CASSLALEGSTEAFF.

The V and J genes are TRBV28 and TRBJ2-7, with 9 positions matching TRBD2. Germline-derived CDR1 and CDR2 are MDHEN and SYDVKM. The CDR3 has 15 residues. The junction had 11 bases not matched to a gene; V was cut back by 6 bases and J by 5 bases. This chain's CDR3 is CASSPRGGRAHEQYF. The CDR3 coding sequence is TGTGCCAGCAGCCCCAGGGGCGGGAGGGCCCACGAGCAGTACTTC.

This sequence joins TRBV6-2 or TRBV6-3 and TRBJ1-2, with D perhaps TRBD1 (6 bases). CDR1 is MNHEY and CDR2 is SVGEGT in the germline V gene. CDR3 length equals 15 residues. The ends were cut back, 6 bases at V and 10 bases at J, with 24 bases in the middle. The CDR3 bases are TGTGCCAGCAGCTCGGGCTTGGCGACAGGCCATGACTACACCTTC. Translation gives CASSSGLATGHDYTF.

The rearrangement uses TRBV27 and TRBJ1-1, with a possible D match to TRBD1 (6 bases). Per the germline V gene, CDR1 is MNHEY and CDR2 is SMNVEV (reference sequence). The CDR3 covers 14 residues. The ends were cut back, 5 bases at V and 4 bases at J, with 14 bases in the middle. This chain's CDR3 is CASSATGRSTEAFF. In nucleotides, the CDR3 is TGTGCCAGCAGTGCAACAGGGCGGAGCACTGAAGCTTTCTTT.

The V and J genes are TRBV4-1 and TRBJ2-6; D gene uncertain. The germline gives CDR1 MGHRA, CDR2 YSYEKL. V shed 6 bases and J shed 0 bases, with 6 bases lying between them. The length of the CDR3 is 14 residues. The CDR3 region has the DNA TGCGCCAGCAGTTACACCTCTGGGGCCAACGTCCTGACTTTC. Protein sequence: CASSYTSGANVLTF.

The chain couples TRBV7-9 to TRBJ2-3, with D maybe TRBD2 (6 bases). The CDR3 totals 17 residues. CDR1 and CDR2 (germline): SEHNR, FQNEAQ (reference sequence). Trimming took 5 bases from V and 1 from J, leaving 19 bases between them. The CDR3: CASSRRERLVGTDTQYF. For the CDR3, the DNA is TGTGCCAGCAGCCGACGCGAGAGACTAGTAGGCACAGATACGCAGTATTTT.